Included here is one T cell receptor (beta chain) sequence, with context. The junction does not match germline at one end; this may be a read error. Negative isolation yielded CD4+ and CD8+ T cells, and FACS enriched TEMRA cells. These data originate in a study of CD8 T cells in Susac syndrome. Germline V gene lookup returns CDR1 SGHTA and CDR2 FQGNSA. The CDR3 covers 12 residues. Reverse transcription of roughly 0.45 to 1 ug RNA used random hexamers. TCRdb recomputed calls from the immunoSEQ multiplex PCR reads with MiXCR, one row per CDR3 protein. The data show about 250,000 distinct CDR3 sequences, with 80% to 95% seen just once and about 0.071% held by the top ten.

This TCR derives from a human donor with multiple sclerosis. The specimen sequenced was CD4+ T cells from PBMCs. The chain couples TRBV7-2 to TRBJ2-7; D is uncertain. CDR3 DNA sequence: TGTGCCAGCAGCTTAGCCTCCAACGAGCAGTACTTC. Translating it yields CASSLASNEQYF.